One and the same sample provided the 16 T cell receptor beta chains below, sequenced in a study of blood T cell repertoires in COVID-19. The table came from immunoSEQ multiplex PCR; TCRdb's copy has only in-frame clones and leaves some out. Of under 300,000 clones detected, around 89% appear once; the ten largest clones hold 2% to 3%. The sample taken for sequencing was PBMCs or T cells enriched from blood (not recorded which). The source is a woman aged 18-29 years who had recovered from COVID-19.

This rearrangement joins TRBV11-3 to TRBJ2-2; D is possibly TRBD1 (5 bases). This CDR3 has 13 residues. CDR1 is SGHNT and CDR2 is YENEEA in the germline V gene. V lost 4 bases and J lost 5, with 8 bases in between. CDR3 sequence (DNA): TGTGCCAGCAGCTCTCGACAGACCGGGGAGCTGTTTTTT. Translating gives CASSSRQTGELFF.

The V call is TRBV19, the J call TRBJ2-7; TRBD1 matches 7 bases. The ends lost 3 bases at V and 5 bases at J; junction bases unmatched: 7. This CDR3 spans 14 amino acids. The germline V gene has CDR1 LNHDA and CDR2 SQIVND (reference sequence). The chain's CDR3 is CASSISRGPNEQYF. CDR3 DNA sequence: TGTGCCAGTAGTATTTCGAGGGGGCCAAACGAGCAGTACTTC.

In its sample, this clone was seen a few times. The genes are TRBV5-1 and TRBJ1-1; D call uncertain. The CDR3 covers 13 residues. Germline CDR1 is SGHRS and CDR2 is YFSETQ. The V end lost 0 bases, the J end lost 1 base, and 4 bases lay between the germline ends. CDR3 in DNA: TGCGCCAGCAGCTTGGGCGAGAACACTGAAGCTTTCTTT. Protein: CASSLGENTEAFF.

The DNA for the CDR3 is TGTGCCAGCAGCTTAGAAGGGGGCGCGTTGACCGGGGAGCTGTTTTTT. It encodes CASSLEGGALTGELFF. The chain recombines TRBV7-9 with TRBJ2-2, with TRBD1 matching over 7 bases. V was clipped by 1 base and J by 5 bases; unmatched bases: 7. Germline assignment: CDR1 SEHNR and CDR2 FQNEAQ (reference sequence). The CDR3 has 16 amino acids.

This rearrangement joins TRBV9 to TRBJ2-3; no reliable D call. Trimming cost V 0 bases and J 6 bases, with 5 bases left between them. Germline values: CDR1 SGDLS, CDR2 YYNGEE. The CDR3 totals 12 residues. The DNA for the CDR3 is TGTGCCAGCAGCGTAGATGCGGATACGCAGTATTTT. It is translated as CASSVDADTQYF.

The chain recombines TRBV28 with TRBJ1-2, with D possibly being TRBD1 (6 bases). V was shortened by 3 bases and J by 5 bases, with 10 bases between the two germline ends. Germline values: CDR1 MDHEN, CDR2 SYDVKM. CDR3 size: 13 residues. CDR3 coding DNA: TGTGCCAGCAGTTTTGGACAGAGATATGGCTACACCTTC. This sequence encodes CASSFGQRYGYTF.

The chain carries TRBV6-4 and TRBJ1-2; a possible D gene is TRBD1 (6 bases). The V gene lost 10 bases and the J gene lost 4 bases, with 22 bases spanning the gap. CDR1 and CDR2 (germline): MRHNA, SNTAGT. This CDR3 is 15 amino acids long. The CDR3 DNA sequence: TGTGCCAATGAGGGGGAAGATGGGAAGTGCTATGGCTACACCTTC. Translated: CANEGEDGKCYGYTF.

The chain carries TRBV5-4 and TRBJ2-7; possible D gene TRBD2, 5 bases. The V gene lost 5 bases and the J gene lost 2 bases, with 14 bases spanning the gap. CDR3 size: 14 residues. Germline V gene lookup returns CDR1 SGHNT and CDR2 YYREEE (reference sequence). The CDR3 loop is CASSYRDATYEQYF. The CDR3 DNA is TGTGCCAGCAGTTACCGGGATGCCACCTACGAGCAGTACTTC.

The chain's CDR3 is CASSSGTVWTYGYTF. DNA for the CDR3: TGTGCCAGCAGTTCGGGGACTGTTTGGACCTATGGCTACACCTTC. The chain couples TRBV6-6 to TRBJ1-2, with D possibly matching TRBD1 (5 bases). The CDR3 runs to 15 residues. CDR1 MNHNY and CDR2 SVGAGI come from the germline V gene (reference sequence). V was clipped by 4 bases and J by 4 bases, with 16 bases between them.

The chain carries TRBV4-1 and TRBJ1-5; possible D gene TRBD1, 6 bases. The CDR3 runs to 15 residues. Germline V gene sequence: CDR1 MGHRA, CDR2 YSYEKL. With 1 base removed from V and 3 bases from J, the gap between germline ends came to 10 bases. CDR3 coding DNA: TGCGCCAGCAGCCAAGTAGGGGGAATCAATCAGCCCCAGCATTTT. The encoded protein is CASSQVGGINQPQHF.

This rearrangement joins TRBV5-8 to TRBJ1-1; perhaps TRBD1 as D (5 bases). Between the trimmed V and J ends, which lost 2 bases and 5 bases, there was a span of 10 bases. From germline, CDR1 is SGHTS and CDR2 YDEGEE. The CDR3 has 13 amino acids. CDR3 DNA sequence: TGTGCCAGCAGCTTACGCAGGGCAACTGAAGCTTTCTTT. Encoded protein: CASSLRRATEAFF.

This sequence joins TRBV19 and TRBJ2-1, with D perhaps TRBD2 (6 bases). V was cut by 8 bases and J by 2 bases, with 16 bases left in between. The CDR3 totals 15 residues. The germline gives CDR1 LNHDA, CDR2 SQIVND (reference sequence). This chain's CDR3 is CASSKGREAYNEQFF. CDR3 sequence (DNA): TGTGCCAGTTCCAAGGGCAGGGAGGCCTACAATGAGCAGTTCTTC. Using reference TRBV19 and TRBJ2-1 for the parts outside the CDR3, the full variable domain is DGGITQSPKYLFRKEGQNVTLSCEQNLNHDAMYWYRQDPGQGLRLIYYSQIVNDFQKGDIAEGYSVSREKKESFPLTVTSAQKNPTAFYLCASSKGREAYNEQFFGPGTRLTVL.

Here the CDR3 DNA reads TGTGCCAGCGAACGGGGTGACGCCGGGGAGCTGTTTTTT. This translates into CASERGDAGELFF. The chain uses TRBV11-2 and TRBJ2-2, with D possibly matching TRBD2 (5 bases). V lost 8 bases and J lost 6, with 13 bases in between. The CDR3 spans 13 residues. Germline V gives CDR1 SGHAT, CDR2 FQNNGV.

The CDR3 region is CASSTTDRVANTEAFF. CDR3 nucleotides: TGTGCCAGTAGTACGACCGACAGGGTCGCGAACACTGAAGCTTTCTTT. This sequence joins TRBV19 and TRBJ1-1; 7 bases line up with TRBD1. Germline V CDR1 and CDR2: LNHDA, SQIVND (reference sequence). The CDR3 contains 16 residues. Losses at the gene ends were 4 bases for V and 1 base for J; bases not matched to a gene: 9.

This clone was seen only a few times. The chain recombines TRBV6-5 with TRBJ2-5; TRBD2 might be the D (6 bases). CDR3 size: 15 residues. Germline lookup yields CDR1 MNHEY and CDR2 SVGAGI. Trimming shortened V by 5 bases and J by 2 bases, and 15 bases separated the two germline ends. The CDR3 loop reads CASSLIPGTQETQYF. The CDR3 coding sequence is TGTGCCAGCAGTCTCATACCAGGGACTCAAGAGACCCAGTACTTC.

The chain has TRBV15 and TRBJ2-7, with 12 nucleotides matching TRBD1. Per germline, CDR1 LNHNV and CDR2 YYDKDF (reference sequence). The CDR3 is 15 amino acids. V trimming: 0 bases; J trimming: 6 bases; junction bases outside the gene matches: 3. This CDR3 reads CATSRDGTGGAEQYF. As DNA, the CDR3 is TGTGCCACCAGCAGAGATGGGACAGGGGGCGCCGAGCAGTACTTC.